This TCR beta chain comes out of a study of cytomegalovirus exposure and HLA in healthy donors. Per germline, CDR1 SSHAT and CDR2 FNYEAQ (reference sequence). The CDR3 covers 14 residues. Primers for the PCR totalled 60 Vbeta and 13 Jbeta. Repertoires were generated with immunoSEQ multiplex PCR, while TCRdb's copy carries only in-frame clones and drops some. The sample has about 53,000 clones. Concerning this clone: The target antigen is unknown. One end of the junction fails to match germline, which may point to a read error.

Overall study findings and caveats: Across HLA loci, a later analysis found differing TCR association rates, with DRB1 most and HLA-C fewest. TCR beta V- and J-gene trimming, according to a later analysis, was linked to a missense DCLRE1C variant.

The receptor's source is a man aged 18 to 29 in good health and CMV-seropositive. J is TRBJ2-5 and V is TRBV7-7; weak D call: TRBD1 (5 bases). The sample comprised PBMCs. The CDR3 loop is CASSLGSGQETQYF. Here the CDR3 DNA reads TGTGCTAGCAGCTTAGGTTCAGGGCAAGAGACCCAGTACTTC.